This T cell receptor (beta chain) came from a study of shared clonotypes between healthy human individuals. Germline V gene data show CDR1 as ENHRY and CDR2 as SYGVKD. The CDR3 has 13 amino acids. Trimming removed 6 bases at V and 1 base at J, with 9 bases between. Overall study findings and caveats: In having few donors, the study represented limited genetic and exposure-history diversity.

This clone is categorized as medium-sized. Its cognate antigen is unknown. Other DNA sequences in this sample translate to the same CDR3. Approximately 91 million PBMCs supplied genomic DNA for unsorted samples. The assay was immunoSEQ multiplex PCR, and TCRdb's table has in-frame clones only and misses some. The sample consists of about 500,000 clones, approximately 77% of them appearing once. The chain is built from TRBV10-3 and TRBJ1-1; unclear D gene. The origin of this receptor is a woman between 40 and 50 years old in good health. Some clones in this sample may be carry-over from other donors' samples. The material sequenced was PBMCs. CDR3 bases: TGTGCCATCAGACTGTACGCGAACACTGAAGCTTTCTTT. Amino acid sequence: CAIRLYANTEAFF.